These 16 T cell receptor beta chains were sequenced from one sample in a study of T cells in Graves' hyperthyroidism and ophthalmopathy. Using RNA transcripts as the source, TCR beta CDR3 regions were amplified. A set of HTBI primers served as the primers for a first-round RT-PCR of the TCR CDR3. TCRdb processed the multiplex PCR reads anew with MiXCR; each CDR3 protein has one entry. The sample includes around 690,000 distinct CDR3 sequences, roughly 17% of them seen just once. Material for sequencing was blood. The receptor set was obtained from a man aged 50 or older with Graves' hyperthyroidism.

This clonotype was seen repeatedly, ten times or more. V gene TRBV6-1 combines with J gene TRBJ1-3; tentatively, D is TRBD1 (5 bases). V lost 11 bases, J lost 1 base, and 9 bases lay in between. The CDR3 totals 12 residues. Germline CDR1 is MNHNS and CDR2 is SASEGT. In nucleotides, the CDR3 is TGTGCCGTAAGGGGATCTGGAAACACCATATATTTT. Translated: CAVRGSGNTIYF.

This clonotype appeared a few times. The V gene is TRBV7-9, the J gene TRBJ2-7; 8 positions match TRBD2. V was clipped by 3 bases and J by 5 bases; unmatched bases: 9. CDR1 SEHNR and CDR2 FQNEAQ come from the germline V gene (reference sequence). The CDR3 length is 15 residues. The CDR3 nucleotides are TGTGCCAGCAGCTTCAGGAGCGGGAGTAGCGACGAGCAGTACTTC. Its translation is CASSFRSGSSDEQYF.

V is TRBV7-3 and J is TRBJ1-6; 7 bases are a match to TRBD1. After removal of 4 bases from V and 7 bases from J, the junction contained 1 base not matched to a gene. The germline V gene has CDR1 SGHTA and CDR2 FQGTGA. CDR3 length: 13 residues. As DNA, the CDR3 is TGTGCCAGCAGCTCGGGACAGAATTCACCCCTCCACTTT. This codes for CASSSGQNSPLHF.

A few counts support this clonotype. This chain connects TRBV9 to TRBJ1-1; D might be TRBD1 (5 bases). Germline CDR1 reads SGDLS; CDR2 reads YYNGEE. The CDR3 has 14 amino acids. With 3 bases removed from V and 4 bases from J, the gap between germline ends came to 13 bases. DNA for the CDR3: TGTGCCAGCAGCGGACCGGGGGGGAGCACTGAAGCTTTCTTT. It is translated as CASSGPGGSTEAFF.

This clonotype came up many times. For the CDR3, the DNA is TGTGCCAGCAGTTCCCCCGGGACAGGGGGCAATCGTGGCTACACCTTC. Its protein is CASSSPGTGGNRGYTF. The rearrangement links TRBV6-1 to TRBJ1-2, with 12 bases matching TRBD1. This CDR3 has 16 residues. The V gene's germline CDR1 is MNHNS and CDR2 SASEGT. With 5 bases clipped from V and 7 bases from J, the junction kept 11 bases outside the gene matches.

The sample holds a few counts of this clonotype. V gene TRBV13 combines with J gene TRBJ2-7, with D perhaps TRBD1 or TRBD2 (5 bases each). Germline V gene lookup returns CDR1 PRHDT and CDR2 FYEKMQ (reference sequence). The V end lost 4 bases, the J end lost 2 bases, and 21 bases lay between the germline ends. The CDR3 has 17 residues. The CDR3 coding sequence is TGTGCCAGCAGCTCCTATTCCTCCGGGGCCGCAACCTACGAGCAGTACTTC. Its protein is CASSSYSSGAATYEQYF.

This clonotype was seen many times. The CDR3 sequence is CASSPYANLGGETQYF. The CDR3 nucleotides read TGTGCCAGCAGCCCTTACGCGAACTTGGGGGGAGAGACCCAGTACTTC. This chain connects TRBV28 to TRBJ2-5; possibly TRBD2 for D (6 bases). Germline CDR1 is MDHEN and CDR2 is SYDVKM. The CDR3 spans 16 residues. Trimming left V 6 bases short and J 4 bases short, with 21 bases between.

In its sample, this clonotype was seen many times. The chain has TRBV10-1 and TRBJ1-5; TRBD1 aligns across 7 bases. The CDR3 extends over 15 amino acids. Germline-derived CDR1 and CDR2 are WNHNN and SYGVQD (reference sequence). V was clipped by 4 bases and J by 3 bases; unmatched bases: 6. The CDR3 nucleotides are TGCGCCAGCAGTGTTTTCGGACAGGACAATCAGCCCCAGCATTTT. The encoded protein is CASSVFGQDNQPQHF.

The chain employs TRBV9 and TRBJ2-3, with a possible D match to TRBD1 (6 bases). The CDR3 consists of 15 residues. With 2 bases removed from V and 8 bases from J, the gap between germline ends came to 18 bases. From germline, CDR1 is SGDLS and CDR2 YYNGEE. CDR3 in amino acids: CASSVSDRASSTQYF. The CDR3 region has the DNA TGTGCCAGCAGCGTCTCGGACAGAGCATCTAGTACGCAGTATTTT.

The CDR3 DNA reads as TGTGCCAGCAGCCTCCTTCTCGGGGGGGCCTCCTACAATGAGCAGTTCTTC. It encodes CASSLLLGGASYNEQFF. V gene TRBV27 combines with J gene TRBJ2-1; 8 bases line up with TRBD2. The CDR3 covers 17 residues. V lost 6 bases, J lost 0 bases, and 10 bases stayed unmatched. Germline V CDR1 and CDR2: MNHEY, SMNVEV (reference sequence).

This clonotype was detected many times. The rearrangement links TRBV6-5 to TRBJ1-2; D is undetermined. Germline-derived CDR1 and CDR2 are MNHEY and SVGAGI. V was clipped by 2 bases and J by 6 bases, with 10 bases between them. The CDR3 spans 13 residues. The chain's CDR3 is CASSYRVMDGYTF. The CDR3 region has the DNA TGTGCCAGCAGTTACCGGGTGATGGATGGCTACACCTTC.

This clonotype has just a few counts. A clone one base away is much larger, so this may be a read error. The V call is TRBV6-1, the J call TRBJ1-1, with TRBD1 as a possible D gene (5 bases). CDR3 length: 21 amino acids. Trimming shortened V by 5 bases and J by 3 bases, and 34 bases separated the two germline ends. Germline V gene sequence: CDR1 MNHNS, CDR2 SASEGT. The CDR3 DNA reads as TGTGCCAGCAGTTGCTTGGCCTTTAACCCCCAGGGAAATCGGGGCGACACTGAAGCTTTCTTT. This sequence encodes CASSCLAFNPQGNRGDTEAFF.

This chain uses TRBV7-2 with TRBJ2-5; TRBD2 aligns across 8 bases. With V trimmed by 8 bases and J by 6 bases, 11 bases remained unmatched. Germline lookup yields CDR1 SGHTA and CDR2 FQGNSA. The CDR3 runs 14 residues. This CDR3 reads CASGEAGVLKTQYF. The CDR3 bases are TGTGCCAGCGGGGAAGCGGGAGTTCTGAAGACCCAGTACTTC.

This clonotype was seen ten or more times. V usage is TRBV27 and J usage is TRBJ1-6; 7 bases map to TRBD1. CDR1 is MNHEY, CDR2 SMNVEV, per germline (reference sequence). This CDR3 has 16 residues. V lost 1 base, J lost 4 bases, and 4 bases stayed unmatched. As DNA, the CDR3 is TGTGCCAGCAGTTTATTAGGGGGCACATATAATTCACCCCTCCACTTT. It yields the protein CASSLLGGTYNSPLHF.

This clonotype occurred many times. The J gene is TRBJ2-5, the V gene TRBV6-2 or TRBV6-3; 8 bases fit TRBD1. Germline CDR1 is MNHEY and CDR2 is SVGEGT. The CDR3 has 15 residues. V lost 2 bases, J lost 5 bases, and 7 bases stayed unmatched. DNA for the CDR3: TGTGCCAGCAGTTACGGCCAGGGGGCAGGGGAGACCCAGTACTTC. Encoded protein: CASSYGQGAGETQYF.

In its sample, this clonotype was seen many times. This chain uses TRBV7-2 with TRBJ1-1; tentatively, D is TRBD1 (5 bases). This CDR3 spans 16 amino acids. V was trimmed by 1 base and J by 4 bases, leaving 16 bases between them. Germline CDR1 and CDR2: SGHTA and FQGNSA. The CDR3 DNA is TGTGCCAGCAGCTTAGGTACAGGTGGGGAGGGCACTGAAGCTTTCTTT. Protein product: CASSLGTGGEGTEAFF.